This T cell receptor (beta chain) was observed in a study of shared clonotypes between healthy human individuals. As concerns this clone: Other DNA sequences in this specimen translate into the identical CDR3.

Under the authors' procedure: ImmunoSEQ output held junction-only sequences without quality scores, so filtering differed. Sequenced by immunoSEQ multiplex PCR; TCRdb stores in-frame clones only, minus some. V and J calls and clone size are copied from that table; D and trimming were computed from the DNA. The sample lists approximately 2,000,000 clones; 85% to 95% were seen once. Terminally differentiated effector memory CD45RA+ cells were excluded by CCR7 positive selection of CD45RO-negative cells. The CDR3 contains 12 residues. V shed 1 base and J shed 5 bases, with 6 bases lying between them. In germline, CDR1 is LNHDA, CDR2 SQIVND (reference sequence).

The receptor's source is a man aged 18 to 30 in good health. Some clones in this sample may be carry-over from other donors' samples. Material: naive CD8+ T cells from PBMCs. The chain links TRBV19 to TRBJ2-7; D possibly corresponds to TRBD2 (5 bases). The CDR3 DNA is TGTGCCAGTAGTATAGGAGGGAACGAGCAGTACTTC. This sequence encodes CASSIGGNEQYF.